The present TCR beta chain was sequenced within a study of cytomegalovirus exposure and HLA in healthy donors. Sequencing was performed with immunoSEQ multiplex PCR; in TCRdb, only in-frame clones are kept and a portion is missing. The sample includes roughly 180,000 clones, around nine tenths of them seen just once. Turning to this clone: What it binds is not known.

The CDR3 has 18 residues. In germline, CDR1 is SGHRS, CDR2 YFSETQ. The V gene end was trimmed by 4 bases and the J gene end by 4 bases; junction bases not matched to a gene: 16. The study's findings and limits: Researchers counted 150 to 200 TCR beta chains as cytomegalovirus-associated. Reported performance of the classifier showed diagnosis of cytomegalovirus status with high specificity and sensitivity.

This chain joins TRBV5-1 and TRBJ2-3, with TRBD1 identical over 9 bases. This sequence originates from a man aged 25-45 years in good health and CMV-seropositive. The sequenced sample was PBMCs. DNA for the CDR3: TGCGCCAGCAGCGGGACAGGGAGCGGGAACACACCCGCAGATACGCAGTATTTT. The encoded protein is CASSGTGSGNTPADTQYF.